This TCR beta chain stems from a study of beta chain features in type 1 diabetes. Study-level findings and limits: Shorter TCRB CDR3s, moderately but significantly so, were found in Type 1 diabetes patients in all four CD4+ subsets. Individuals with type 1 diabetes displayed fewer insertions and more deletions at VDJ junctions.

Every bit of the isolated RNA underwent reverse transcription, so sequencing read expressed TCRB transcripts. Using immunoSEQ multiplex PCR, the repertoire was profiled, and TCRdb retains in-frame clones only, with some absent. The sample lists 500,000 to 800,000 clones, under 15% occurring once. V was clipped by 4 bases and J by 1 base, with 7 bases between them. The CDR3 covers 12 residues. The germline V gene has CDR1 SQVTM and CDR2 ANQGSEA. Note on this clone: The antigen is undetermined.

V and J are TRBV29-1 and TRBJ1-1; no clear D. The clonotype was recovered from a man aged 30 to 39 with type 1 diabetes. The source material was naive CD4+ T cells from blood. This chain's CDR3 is CSVGAANTEAFF. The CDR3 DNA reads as TGCAGCGTTGGGGCAGCGAACACTGAAGCTTTCTTT.